This T cell receptor beta chain was identified during a study of cytotoxic CD8 clonotypes in ibrutinib-treated CLL. Study overall: Investigators collected response samples after a median roughly 13 months of treatment, range 6 to 36. Broader study findings: Among the clonotypes, public ones were uncommon and contracted or held stable on treatment.

This clone was counted only a few times. Its target is unknown. About 2 micrograms of genomic DNA came from cryopreserved PBMCs for TCR beta libraries. Sequenced by immunoSEQ multiplex PCR; TCRdb stores in-frame clones only, minus some. The sample records over 95,000 clones, 50% to 65% being singletons. Germline V gene data show CDR1 as MDHEN and CDR2 as SYDVKM. Trimming took 6 bases from V and 4 from J; bases not matched to a gene: 6. The CDR3 totals 15 residues. The clonotype comes from a human donor with chronic lymphocytic leukemia. This specimen was PBMCs, taken after 24 months of ibrutinib treatment. The gene calls are TRBV28 and TRBJ1-3, with 10 nucleotides matching TRBD1. The CDR3: CASSSDRGRGNTIYF. The CDR3 DNA follows: TGTGCCAGCAGCTCAGACAGGGGGCGAGGAAACACCATATATTTT.